Each of the 5 T cell receptor beta chains below was sequenced from the same sample in a study of blood T cell repertoires in COVID-19. Measured with immunoSEQ multiplex PCR; TCRdb has only the in-frame clones, and not every one. The sample has roughly 90,000 clones, about 80% seen once. Sequenced material: peripheral blood. These TCRs come from a woman in her 70s with acute or convalescent COVID-19.

This sequence joins TRBV10-3 and TRBJ2-1; 8 positions match TRBD2. The trim removed 5 bases at V and 1 base at J, leaving 13 bases unmatched. CDR1 ENHRY and CDR2 SYGVKD come from the germline V gene. The CDR3 totals 18 residues. The CDR3: CAISSRAGGQASYNEQFF. CDR3 coding DNA: TGTGCCATCAGTAGCCGGGCGGGAGGTCAAGCTTCCTACAATGAGCAGTTCTTC.

The chain links TRBV5-1 to TRBJ1-3, with TRBD1 matching 7 bases. V lost 3 bases, J lost 9 bases, and 9 bases stayed unmatched. Germline assignment: CDR1 SGHRS and CDR2 YFSETQ. This CDR3 comprises 14 residues. CDR3 bases: TGCGCCAGCAGCTCAGGACAGGCCTTGGGCACCATATATTTT. Protein: CASSSGQALGTIYF. Full variable domain (rest looked up from reference TRBV5-1 and TRBJ1-3): KAGVTQTPRYLIKTRGQQVTLSCSPISGHRSVSWYQQTPGQGLQFLFEYFSETQRNKGNFPGRFSGRQFSNSRSEMNVSTLELGDSALYLCASSSGQALGTIYFGEGSWLTVV.

The chain has TRBV27 and TRBJ2-7; 11 nucleotides match TRBD2. Trimming removed 5 bases from V and 5 bases from J; junction bases left unmatched: 11. CDR1 and CDR2 (germline): MNHEY, SMNVEV (reference sequence). CDR3 length: 16 amino acids. CDR3 coding DNA: TGTGCCAGCAGTGACATACTAGCGGGAGATCTGAACGAGCAGTACTTC. This codes for CASSDILAGDLNEQYF.

V and J are TRBV15 and TRBJ1-2; the match to TRBD1 covers 9 bases. J lost 5 bases, V lost 4 bases, and 8 bases had no gene match. CDR1 LNHNV and CDR2 YYDKDF come from the germline V gene (reference sequence). This CDR3 is 15 amino acids long. The CDR3 sequence: CATSIDRGTLYGYTF. The CDR3 region has the DNA TGTGCCACCAGCATAGACAGGGGGACGCTGTATGGCTACACCTTC.

V gene TRBV6-6 combines with J gene TRBJ1-4, with 7 bases that match TRBD1. The V segment lost 2 bases and the J segment 8 bases; nucleotides outside the gene matches: 5. The CDR3 is 14 amino acids. Germline CDR1 reads MNHNY; CDR2 reads SVGAGI (reference sequence). CDR3 coding DNA: TGTGCCAGCAGTTACGCGACAGGGAGGGAAAAACTGTTTTTT. Encoded protein: CASSYATGREKLFF.